The 10 T cell receptor beta chains listed next were all sequenced from one sample in a study of OX40 agonist ivuxolimab in advanced cancers. The protocol was immunoSEQ multiplex PCR, while the TCRdb copy is restricted to in-frame clones and leaves out a portion. This sample has 25,000 to 35,000 clones, with 90% found just once. The material was CD4+ or CD8+ T cells sorted from blood, obtained in a trial of the OX40 agonist ivuxolimab. All receptors derive from an adult with an advanced solid tumor such as melanoma, head and neck, liver or kidney cancer.

The genes are TRBV29-1 and TRBJ2-5; 7 bases are a match to TRBD1. This CDR3 is 12 amino acids long. V trimming: 6 bases; J trimming: 2 bases; junction bases outside the gene matches: 3. Germline V gene sequence: CDR1 SQVTM, CDR2 ANQGSEA. The CDR3 spells CSVGTAQETQYF. The DNA of the CDR3 is TGCAGCGTGGGGACAGCTCAAGAGACCCAGTACTTC. Complete variable domain (other parts from reference TRBV29-1 and TRBJ2-5): SAVISQKPSRDICQRGTSLTIQCQVDSQVTMMFWYRQQPGQSLTLIATANQGSEATYESGFVIDKFPISRPNLTFSTLTVSNMSPEDSSIYLCSVGTAQETQYFGPGTRLLVL.

This clone has a handful of counts. The V and J genes are TRBV5-6 and TRBJ2-7; no reliable D call. V lost 0 bases and J lost 1, with 5 bases in between. Germline V gene lookup returns CDR1 SGHDT and CDR2 YYEEEE. CDR3 length equals 13 residues. CDR3 residues: CASSLGESYEQYF. DNA for the CDR3: TGTGCCAGCAGCTTGGGGGAATCCTACGAGCAGTACTTC.

The chain carries TRBV5-6 and TRBJ1-5; D remains ambiguous. Germline V gene lookup returns CDR1 SGHDT and CDR2 YYEEEE. V lost 4 bases and J 2 bases, leaving 7 bases between the germline ends. The CDR3 runs 13 residues. DNA for the CDR3: TGTGCCAGCAGCGTGTTTGGCAATCAGCCCCAGCATTTT. Protein sequence: CASSVFGNQPQHF.

This chain joins TRBV5-4 and TRBJ2-6; D possibly corresponds to TRBD2 (5 bases). Germline V CDR1 and CDR2: SGHNT, YYREEE (reference sequence). This CDR3 spans 14 amino acids. The ends were cut back, 2 bases at V and 6 bases at J, with 9 bases in the middle. The CDR3 nucleotides are TGTGCCAGCAGCTTCCCTAGCCTGGCCAACGTCCTGACTTTC. It encodes CASSFPSLANVLTF. The full variable domain, completed using reference TRBV5-4 and TRBJ2-6, is ETGVTQSPTHLIKTRGQQVTLRCSSQSGHNTVSWYQQALGQGPQFIFQYYREEENGRGNFPPRFSGLQFPNYSSELNVNALELDDSALYLCASSFPSLANVLTFGAGSRLTVL.

CDR3 sequence: CASSAGTGEYEQYF. CDR3 DNA sequence: TGTGCCAGCAGCGCCGGGACAGGGGAGTACGAGCAGTACTTC. The V and J genes are TRBV9 and TRBJ2-7; TRBD1 matches at 10 bases. CDR3 length: 14 residues. The germline gives CDR1 SGDLS, CDR2 YYNGEE. Trimming cost V 3 bases and J 4 bases; bases outside gene matches: 4.

This chain connects TRBV28 to TRBJ1-5; D is unclear. V lost 3 bases and J 4 bases, leaving 10 bases between the germline ends. This CDR3 is 14 amino acids long. Germline loops: CDR1 MDHEN, CDR2 SYDVKM. The CDR3 bases are TGTGCCAGCAGTTTCGTGGCAGGTAATCAGCCCCAGCATTTT. It codes for CASSFVAGNQPQHF.

This rearrangement joins TRBV7-9 to TRBJ2-7; a weak D match, TRBD1 (5 bases). The CDR3 length is 12 residues. CDR1 is SEHNR, CDR2 FQNEAQ, per germline (reference sequence). Deletions cut 9 bases from V and 2 bases from J, with 11 bases between. The CDR3 DNA reads TGTGCCAGTGTGACAGTACCCTACGAGCAGTACTTC. It encodes CASVTVPYEQYF.

The V and J genes are TRBV13 and TRBJ2-4; possibly TRBD2 for D (6 bases). The CDR3 is made up of 16 amino acids. In germline, CDR1 is PRHDT, CDR2 FYEKMQ (reference sequence). The V end lost 3 bases, the J end lost 2 bases, and 14 bases lay between the germline ends. CDR3 sequence: CASSFPSGSTKNIQYF. The CDR3 region has the DNA TGTGCCAGCAGCTTCCCCAGCGGGTCTACCAAAAACATTCAGTACTTC.

J is TRBJ1-2 and V is TRBV5-1; D call uncertain. In germline, CDR1 is SGHRS, CDR2 YFSETQ. The CDR3 extends over 13 amino acids. The germline V and J ends were trimmed by 2 bases and 1 base, with 6 bases remaining between them. CDR3 nucleotide sequence: TGCGCCAGCAGCTTTGAACTTAACTATGGCTACACCTTC. Translation gives CASSFELNYGYTF. The variable domain in full, with the rest retrieved from reference TRBV5-1 and TRBJ1-2, is KAGVTQTPRYLIKTRGQQVTLSCSPISGHRSVSWYQQTPGQGLQFLFEYFSETQRNKGNFPGRFSGRQFSNSRSEMNVSTLELGDSALYLCASSFELNYGYTFGSGTRLTVV.

The V and J genes are TRBV4-3 and TRBJ2-7; no reliable D call. This CDR3 region has 14 residues. Germline lookup yields CDR1 LGHNA and CDR2 YSLEER. Trimming cost V 1 base and J 2 bases, with 9 bases left between them. CDR3 sequence: CASSQGPPPYEQYF. The CDR3 DNA follows: TGCGCCAGCAGCCAAGGTCCCCCGCCCTACGAGCAGTACTTC.